This record concerns one T cell receptor (beta chain) sequence. These data come from a study of blood T cell repertoires in COVID-19. Measured with immunoSEQ multiplex PCR; TCRdb has only the in-frame clones, and not every one. The table has approximately 300,000 clones, 89% seen once. Germline V CDR1 and CDR2: MNHEY, SVGAGI. CDR3 length: 15 residues. The trim removed 7 bases at V and 2 bases at J, leaving 10 bases unmatched. This chain connects TRBV6-5 to TRBJ2-7; 8 nucleotides align to TRBD1. Sequencing was carried out using PBMCs or T cells enriched from blood (not recorded which). This TCR derives from a man aged 55 to 70 who had recovered from COVID-19. This chain's CDR3 is CASTRNTGGPYEQYF. The CDR3 bases are TGTGCCAGCACTCGAAATACAGGGGGTCCCTACGAGCAGTACTTC.